The 12 T cell receptor beta chains in this list originate from one sample, sequenced in a study of blood T cell repertoires in COVID-19. Repertoires were generated with immunoSEQ multiplex PCR, while TCRdb's copy carries only in-frame clones and drops some. The table includes around 200,000 clones, approximately 83% detected once. Source material: peripheral blood. Receptors originate from a woman in her twenties or thirties with COVID-19, enrolled during active disease.

The chain is built from TRBV3-1 (or the pseudogene TRBV3-2) and TRBJ1-4; no firm D call. This CDR3 region has 14 residues. CDR1 and CDR2 (germline): LGHDT, YNNKEL (reference sequence). V lost 4 bases and J lost 4, with 10 bases in between. Here the CDR3 reads CASSRGSNNEKLFF. The CDR3 nucleotides are TGTGCCAGCAGCCGCGGGAGTAATAATGAAAAACTGTTTTTT.

This clone was seen only a few times. The chain couples TRBV27 to TRBJ1-5; possible D gene TRBD1, 6 bases. This CDR3 is 14 amino acids long. CDR1 is MNHEY, CDR2 SMNVEV, per germline (reference sequence). V was pared by 8 bases and J by 4 bases, with 15 bases between. CDR3 residues: CASAPGQRNQPQHF. The DNA of the CDR3 is TGTGCCAGCGCGCCGGGACAAAGAAATCAGCCCCAGCATTTT.

The genes are TRBV9 and TRBJ1-3; D not resolved. This CDR3 region has 15 residues. The germline V gene has CDR1 SGDLS and CDR2 YYNGEE. The V end was cut by 0 bases, the J end by 0 bases, with 7 bases between. CDR3 residues: CASSVGGRSGNTIYF. CDR3 nucleotides: TGTGCCAGCAGCGTAGGCGGCCGCTCTGGAAACACCATATATTTT.

V is TRBV6-2 or TRBV6-3 and J is TRBJ2-3; 8 bases fit TRBD2. CDR3 size: 15 residues. V lost 3 bases to trimming and J lost 1 base; unmatched junction nucleotides: 3. Germline values: CDR1 MNHEY, CDR2 SVGEGT. CDR3: CASSYQAGGTDTQYF. DNA of the CDR3: TGTGCCAGCAGTTATCAAGCGGGAGGCACAGATACGCAGTATTTT.

The gene calls are TRBV14 and TRBJ2-1; no reliable D call. The CDR3 is 16 amino acids. Per the germline V gene, CDR1 is SGHDN and CDR2 is FVKESK. V lost 0 bases and J lost 9, with 18 bases in between. The CDR3 region has the DNA TGTGCCAGCAGCCAAGAATTTTCACCTTCCCTCGGTGAGCAGTTCTTC. Its protein product is CASSQEFSPSLGEQFF.

The chain is built from TRBV29-1 and TRBJ2-7, with TRBD1 matching 9 bases. CDR3 size: 14 residues. Germline V gene data show CDR1 as SQVTM and CDR2 as ANQGSEA. J lost 4 bases, V lost 0 bases, and 4 bases had no gene match. In DNA, the CDR3 is TGCAGCGTTGAAGACGACAGGGGGTCGTACGAGCAGTACTTC. Its protein product is CSVEDDRGSYEQYF.

The J gene is TRBJ1-1, the V gene TRBV7-2, with TRBD1 matching over 7 bases. From germline, CDR1 is SGHTA and CDR2 FQGNSA. V gave up 5 bases and J gave up 6 bases; unmatched junction bases: 6. The CDR3 is 13 residues long. The CDR3 nucleotides are TGTGCCAGCAGCGGACGCGGGACAGCTGAAGCTTTCTTT. This gives the protein CASSGRGTAEAFF.

V gene TRBV28 combines with J gene TRBJ2-6, with a weak D call TRBD1 (6 bases). The CDR3 length is 15 residues. Trimming stripped 6 bases from V and 0 bases from J, with 9 bases between. Germline V gene data show CDR1 as MDHEN and CDR2 as SYDVKM. CDR3 region: CASSEGGSGANVLTF. The CDR3 DNA follows: TGTGCCAGCAGCGAAGGGGGCTCTGGGGCCAACGTCCTGACTTTC.

The V call is TRBV5-1, the J call TRBJ1-5, with 7 bases matching TRBD1. Unmatched junction bases numbered 6, after V lost 0 bases and J lost 6 bases. The CDR3 runs to 15 residues. The germline CDR1 and CDR2 sequences are SGHRS and YFSETQ. The DNA of the CDR3 is TGCGCCAGCAGCTTGGGCGGGACAGCGGGTCAGCCCCAGCATTTT. Its translation is CASSLGGTAGQPQHF.

V is TRBV5-1 and J is TRBJ2-7; 10 nucleotides align to TRBD2. CDR1 and CDR2 from the germline V gene are SGHRS and YFSETQ. After removal of 4 bases from V and 3 bases from J, the junction contained 4 bases not matched to a gene. The CDR3 is made up of 14 amino acids. The CDR3 reads CASSAASGGYEQYF. CDR3 DNA sequence: TGCGCCAGCAGCGCAGCTAGCGGGGGCTACGAGCAGTACTTC.

V usage is TRBV28 and J usage is TRBJ1-5; the match to TRBD1 covers 10 bases. The CDR3 contains 16 residues. Germline assignment: CDR1 MDHEN and CDR2 SYDVKM. V lost 7 bases, J lost 3 bases, and 9 bases stayed unmatched. The CDR3 DNA is TGTGCCAGCAATCCGGGGGGACAGGGGATCAATCAGCCCCAGCATTTT. Its protein is CASNPGGQGINQPQHF.

The V and J genes are TRBV7-3 and TRBJ2-1; a possible D gene is TRBD2 (7 bases). CDR1 and CDR2 from the germline V gene are SGHTA and FQGTGA. The length of the CDR3 is 13 residues. Trimming stripped 5 bases from V and 7 bases from J, with 12 bases between. The CDR3 reads CASSRAGANEQFF. DNA for the CDR3: TGTGCCAGCAGCCGTGCGGGGGCAAATGAGCAGTTCTTC.